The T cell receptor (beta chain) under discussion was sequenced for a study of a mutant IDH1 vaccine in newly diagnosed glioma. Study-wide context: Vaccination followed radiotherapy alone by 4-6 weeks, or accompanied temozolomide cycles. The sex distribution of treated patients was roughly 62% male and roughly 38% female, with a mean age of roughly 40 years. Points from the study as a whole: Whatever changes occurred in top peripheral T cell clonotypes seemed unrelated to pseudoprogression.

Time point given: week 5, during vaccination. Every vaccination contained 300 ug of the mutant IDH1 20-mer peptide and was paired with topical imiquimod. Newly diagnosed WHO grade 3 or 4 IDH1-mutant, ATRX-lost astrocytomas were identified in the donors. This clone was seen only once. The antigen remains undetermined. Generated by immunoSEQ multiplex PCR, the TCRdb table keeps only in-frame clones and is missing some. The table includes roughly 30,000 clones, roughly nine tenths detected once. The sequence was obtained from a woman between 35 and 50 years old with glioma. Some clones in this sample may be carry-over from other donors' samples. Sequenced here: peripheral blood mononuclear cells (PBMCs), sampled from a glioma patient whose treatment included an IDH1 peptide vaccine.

In nucleotides, the CDR3 is TGTGCCAGCAGCCAAGATGTCAGCCCAGGAGCCCAGCATTTT. It specifies CASSQDVSPGAQHF. This chain joins TRBV14 and TRBJ1-5; D remains ambiguous. This CDR3 spans 14 amino acids. Trimming shortened V by 0 bases and J by 11 bases, and 14 bases separated the two germline ends. Germline V gives CDR1 SGHDN, CDR2 FVKESK. Looking up the rest from reference TRBV14 and TRBJ1-5 gives the full variable domain: EAGVTQFPSHSVIEKGQTVTLRCDPISGHDNLYWYRRVMGKEIKFLLHFVKESKQDESGMPNNRFLAERTGGTYSTLKVQPAELEDSGVYFCASSQDVSPGAQHFGDGTRLSIL.